Each of the 25 T cell receptor beta chains below was sequenced from the same sample in a study of OX40 agonist ivuxolimab in advanced cancers. The table came from immunoSEQ multiplex PCR; TCRdb's copy has only in-frame clones and leaves some out. The profile shows around 60,000 clones, around 80% of them singletons. The sample consisted of CD4+ or CD8+ T cells sorted from blood, taken in a trial of the OX40 agonist ivuxolimab. These TCRs come from an adult with an advanced solid tumor such as melanoma, head and neck, liver or kidney cancer.

V is TRBV18 and J is TRBJ1-2, with 10 bases aligning to TRBD1. Germline V gene sequence: CDR1 KGHSH, CDR2 LQKENI. V was pared by 6 bases and J by 7 bases, with 14 bases of the junction left unmatched. The CDR3 has 16 amino acids. The CDR3 DNA sequence: TGTGCCAGCTCCTACCGGGCAGACAGGGGGCCTTCTGGCTACACCTTC. Amino acid sequence: CASSYRADRGPSGYTF.

The chain links TRBV28 to TRBJ2-3; D gene uncertain. Germline CDR1 and CDR2: MDHEN and SYDVKM. The CDR3 runs to 12 residues. V was trimmed by 2 bases and J by 5 bases, leaving 5 bases between them. CDR3 in DNA: TGTGCCAGCAGTTTACTTATAGATACGCAGTATTTT. It is translated as CASSLLIDTQYF.

This chain links TRBV11-1 with TRBJ2-6; no clear D. The germline V gene has CDR1 SGHAT and CDR2 FQDESV (reference sequence). The CDR3 sequence is 15 residues long. The V end lost 2 bases, the J end lost 0 bases, and 5 bases lay between the germline ends. DNA of the CDR3: TGTGCCAGCAGCTTACTCGTCTCTGGGGCCAACGTCCTGACTTTC. Its translation is CASSLLVSGANVLTF.

The chain combines TRBV27 with TRBJ2-7; 8 bases are shared with TRBD2. This CDR3 comprises 14 residues. V was clipped by 3 bases and J by 3 bases; unmatched bases: 4. Germline V gives CDR1 MNHEY, CDR2 SMNVEV (reference sequence). CDR3 nucleotide sequence: TGTGCCAGCAGTTTCCAAGCGGGAGACTACGAGCAGTACTTC. The encoded protein is CASSFQAGDYEQYF.

The genes are TRBV11-3 and TRBJ2-1; 9 bases match TRBD1. CDR3 size: 14 residues. Germline lookup yields CDR1 SGHNT and CDR2 YENEEA. After removal of 5 bases from V and 6 bases from J, the junction contained 5 bases not matched to a gene. DNA of the CDR3: TGTGCCAGCAGCGCGGGGACAGGGCCCAATGAGCAGTTCTTC. Translation gives CASSAGTGPNEQFF.

This clone was seen a handful of times. The V call is TRBV18, the J call TRBJ2-5, with a tentative D call TRBD1 (5 bases). V was clipped by 0 bases and J by 4 bases, with 15 bases between them. The CDR3 consists of 16 residues. The germline V gene has CDR1 KGHSH and CDR2 LQKENI. CDR3 in DNA: TGTGCCAGCTCACCACCCTCGACAGCCAGAGGAGAGACCCAGTACTTC. Encoded protein: CASSPPSTARGETQYF.

This clone has only a few counts. The V call is TRBV5-8, the J call TRBJ1-2; 9 positions agree with TRBD1. Germline V gives CDR1 SGHTS, CDR2 YDEGEE. The CDR3 loop spans 13 amino acids. The trim removed 2 bases at V and 6 bases at J, leaving 2 bases unmatched. In DNA form, the CDR3 reads TGTGCCAGCAGCTTCTGGACAGGGGATGGCTACACCTTC. It codes for CASSFWTGDGYTF.

J is TRBJ2-2 and V is TRBV7-3; D unclear. Trimming shortened V by 3 bases and J by 6 bases, and 8 bases separated the two germline ends. CDR1 and CDR2 from the germline V gene are SGHTA and FQGTGA. The CDR3 contains 13 residues. CDR3: CASSFKGSGELFF. The CDR3 nucleotides are TGTGCCAGCAGCTTTAAGGGCTCCGGGGAGCTGTTTTTT.

The chain joins TRBV18 to TRBJ2-1; 9 nucleotides align to TRBD1. Looked up from germline, CDR1 is KGHSH and CDR2 is LQKENI. This CDR3 contains 17 residues. V gave up 4 bases and J gave up 12 bases; unmatched junction bases: 19. CDR3 sequence: CASSQLSTGGWRSGQFF. CDR3 nucleotide sequence: TGTGCCAGCTCACAGCTATCTACAGGGGGCTGGAGATCAGGGCAGTTCTTC.

This clone was counted only a few times. The V gene is TRBV2, the J gene TRBJ1-5, with a weak D call TRBD1 (6 bases). The CDR3 covers 13 residues. CDR1 SNHLY and CDR2 FYNNEI come from the germline V gene. V gave up 6 bases and J gave up 6 bases, with 12 bases separating them. CDR3 protein: CASRGGAAQPQHF. CDR3 nucleotide sequence: TGTGCCAGCAGGGGGGGGGCGGCTCAGCCCCAGCATTTT.

This chain links TRBV5-1 with TRBJ1-6; 10 bases fit TRBD1. With 0 bases clipped from V and 7 bases from J, the junction kept 4 bases outside the gene matches. The length of the CDR3 is 16 residues. Germline values: CDR1 SGHRS, CDR2 YFSETQ. CDR3 nucleotides: TGCGCCAGCAGCTTGGGACAGGGGGCTTTAAATTCACCCCTCCACTTT. It specifies CASSLGQGALNSPLHF.

The count of this clone is one. The chain employs TRBV5-4 and TRBJ2-1, with 10 positions matching TRBD2. Germline V gene lookup returns CDR1 SGHNT and CDR2 YYREEE (reference sequence). With V trimmed by 5 bases and J by 2 bases, 7 bases remained unmatched. This CDR3 has 16 amino acids. The CDR3 loop is CASRPGTSVAYNEQFF. DNA for the CDR3: TGTGCCAGCAGACCCGGGACTAGCGTTGCCTACAATGAGCAGTTCTTC.

V and J are TRBV19 and TRBJ1-1, with D unresolved. V was cut by 2 bases and J by 5 bases, with 15 bases left in between. The CDR3 has 15 amino acids. In germline, CDR1 is LNHDA, CDR2 SQIVND (reference sequence). In DNA form, the CDR3 reads TGTGCCAGTAGTATATCGGCCCCCGGAGGTACTGAAGCTTTCTTT. The encoded protein is CASSISAPGGTEAFF.

The rearrangement links TRBV7-2 to TRBJ1-3; D gene uncertain. The CDR3 loop spans 17 amino acids. Trimming cost V 1 base and J 3 bases, with 16 bases left between them. Germline-derived CDR1 and CDR2 are SGHTA and FQGNSA. CDR3 DNA sequence: TGTGCCAGCAGCTTAGAAGGTGAAGGGCGAAGTGGAAACACCATATATTTT. Protein: CASSLEGEGRSGNTIYF.

The genes are TRBV28 and TRBJ2-3, with unresolved D. Germline-derived CDR1 and CDR2 are MDHEN and SYDVKM. This CDR3 has 16 residues. Trimming took 1 base from V and 0 from J, leaving 11 bases between them. The chain's CDR3 is CASSLFSGFSTDTQYF. The CDR3 nucleotides read TGTGCCAGCAGTTTATTTTCCGGGTTCAGCACAGATACGCAGTATTTT.

V and J are TRBV7-9 and TRBJ1-4; 8 positions agree with TRBD1. The V gene end was trimmed by 5 bases and the J gene end by 4 bases; junction bases not matched to a gene: 15. Germline CDR1 and CDR2: SEHNR and FQNEAQ (reference sequence). The CDR3 extends over 18 amino acids. The DNA of the CDR3 is TGTGCCAGCAGCCAAAGGACAGGGTCAACGAGCAATAATGAAAAACTGTTTTTT. Translated: CASSQRTGSTSNNEKLFF.

V usage is TRBV28 and J usage is TRBJ1-5; D gene unclear. CDR1 is MDHEN, CDR2 SYDVKM, per germline. The germline V and J ends were trimmed by 7 bases and 4 bases, with 11 bases remaining between them. CDR3 length: 13 amino acids. CDR3 nucleotide sequence: TGTGCCAGCAAGCCGGTAGCAAATCAGCCCCAGCATTTT. Its translation is CASKPVANQPQHF. Filled out from reference TRBV28 and TRBJ1-5, the complete variable domain reads DVKVTQSSRYLVKRTGEKVFLECVQDMDHENMFWYRQDPGLGLRLIYFSYDVKMKEKGDIPEGYSVSREKKERFSLILESASTNQTSMYLCASKPVANQPQHFGDGTRLSIL.

This sequence joins TRBV28 and TRBJ2-5, with a possible D match to TRBD2 (6 bases). CDR3 length equals 12 residues. V was trimmed by 5 bases and J by 4 bases, leaving 8 bases between them. Germline CDR1 MDHEN, CDR2 SYDVKM. For the CDR3, the DNA is TGTGCCAGCAGTCCGGGGGTAGAGACCCAGTACTTC. Protein product: CASSPGVETQYF.

V and J are TRBV30 and TRBJ1-5; D remains unclear. The ends were cut back, 4 bases at V and 10 bases at J, with 17 bases in the middle. This CDR3 contains 13 residues. Germline CDR1 GTSNPN, CDR2 SVGIG (reference sequence). CDR3 in amino acids: CAWNLQGGDPQHF. For the CDR3, the DNA is TGTGCCTGGAATCTCCAAGGCGGTGATCCCCAGCATTTT.

The sample holds a few counts of this clone. CDR3 residues: CASIPPLGGTEAFF. CDR3 DNA: TGTGCCAGTATCCCTCCACTGGGAGGGACTGAAGCTTTCTTT. V and J are TRBV19 and TRBJ1-1; no definite D call. This CDR3 spans 14 amino acids. Trimming took off 7 bases at V and 5 bases at J, with 17 bases between the two ends. CDR1 and CDR2 from the germline V gene are LNHDA and SQIVND (reference sequence). The full variable domain, its missing parts supplied by reference TRBV19 and TRBJ1-1, is DGGITQSPKYLFRKEGQNVTLSCEQNLNHDAMYWYRQDPGQGLRLIYYSQIVNDFQKGDIAEGYSVSREKKESFPLTVTSAQKNPTAFYLCASIPPLGGTEAFFGQGTRLTVV.

The chain joins TRBV6-5 to TRBJ1-1; unclear D gene. This CDR3 region has 13 residues. V was trimmed by 5 bases and J by 4 bases, leaving 11 bases between them. CDR1 is MNHEY and CDR2 is SVGAGI in the germline V gene. CDR3 sequence: CASSNFGPTEAFF. As DNA, the CDR3 is TGTGCCAGCAGTAACTTTGGTCCCACTGAAGCTTTCTTT.

V and J are TRBV28 and TRBJ2-1; D tentatively fits TRBD1 or TRBD2 (5 bases each). Trimming shortened V by 2 bases and J by 5 bases, and 13 bases separated the two germline ends. Germline V gene data show CDR1 as MDHEN and CDR2 as SYDVKM. This CDR3 is built from 15 residues. Here the CDR3 DNA reads TGTGCCAGCAGTTTAGGGGACCCAGGAAACAATGAGCAGTTCTTC. This translates into CASSLGDPGNNEQFF.

The V gene is TRBV4-1, the J gene TRBJ2-1; D call uncertain. Germline assignment: CDR1 MGHRA and CDR2 YSYEKL. V was shortened by 0 bases and J by 9 bases, with 12 bases between the two germline ends. The CDR3 has 14 residues. CDR3 sequence: CASSQEPLLSEQFF. The CDR3 bases are TGCGCCAGCAGCCAAGAACCCCTGCTTTCTGAGCAGTTCTTC.

This chain links TRBV19 with TRBJ1-4; TRBD1 aligns across 7 bases. CDR1 and CDR2 from the germline V gene are LNHDA and SQIVND (reference sequence). Trimming took 5 bases from V and 4 from J; bases not matched to a gene: 13. The length of the CDR3 is 17 residues. The CDR3 protein is CASSHDREKQGNEKLFF. In DNA, the CDR3 is TGTGCCAGTAGTCACGACAGGGAGAAGCAAGGTAATGAAAAACTGTTTTTT.

The genes are TRBV30 and TRBJ1-2; TRBD1 matches 10 bases. V shed 3 bases, J shed 2 bases, and the junction held 6 bases outside the gene matches. CDR1 is GTSNPN and CDR2 is SVGIG in the germline V gene (reference sequence). The CDR3 length is 15 residues. The CDR3 region is CAWSLLGQGNYGYTF. In DNA, the CDR3 is TGTGCCTGGAGCCTATTGGGACAGGGGAACTATGGCTACACCTTC.